Listed below are T cell receptor beta chains from one sample, sequenced in a study of vaccination and CD4 T cells after COVID-19. These receptors' targets are unknown. TCRdb fed the PCR reads into MiXCR, producing one record per CDR3 protein. The sample has around 16,000 distinct CDR3 sequences, less than 70% seen once; the top ten hold less than 20%. Source: CD4+ T cells from blood, cultured in vitro, taken before SARS-CoV-2 vaccination. The receptors here all came from a human donor who had recovered from COVID-19. Both conserved end residues are part of each CDR3. The D gene is left open where the match is weak. Clone sizes are given selectively: once, few, many, or a class where the clone is expanded.

j_gene | abundance | v_gene | d_gene | CDR3nt | CDR3aa
TRBJ2-5 | . | TRBV6-5 | . | TGTGCCAGCAGTTATAGCCTAGCCCGGACCCAGTACTTC | CASSYSLARTQYF
TRBJ1-1 | few | TRBV27 | . | TGTGCCAGCAGTTTATATTCCCGGGACACTAACACTGAAGCTTTCTTT | CASSLYSRDTNTEAFF
TRBJ1-6 | large | TRBV27 | . | TGTGCCAGCAGTTTACGGGGAGGTTCAAATTCACCCCTCCACTTT | CASSLRGGSNSPLHF
TRBJ2-7 | few | TRBV2 | . | TGTGCCAGCAGTGAAACCACCACCTACGAGCAGTACTTC | CASSETTTYEQYF
TRBJ2-5 | few | TRBV20-1 | . | TGCAGTGCGTGGGATAGAAAAAGTGGGACCCAGTACTTC | CSAWDRKSGTQYF
TRBJ2-1 | once | TRBV5-1 | TRBD2 | TGCGCCAGCAGCTTGAGCGGGAACTCCTACAATGAGCAGTTCTTC | CASSLSGNSYNEQFF
TRBJ2-5 | . | TRBV2 | TRBD1 | TGTGCCAGCAGTCAAAGGACAGGGGTATGGGAGACCCAGTACTTC | CASSQRTGVWETQYF
TRBJ2-3 | . | TRBV5-1 | . | TGCGCCAGCAGCTTGGGGGACGCTAGCTGGTTTACCCCGGATACGCAGTATTTT | CASSLGDASWFTPDTQYF
TRBJ2-2 | once | TRBV2 | TRBD2 | TGTGCCAGCCTTGGACTAGCGGGGCGCCGGGAGCTGTTTTTT | CASLGLAGRRELFF
TRBJ2-5 | . | TRBV18 | . | TGTGCCAGCTCACCAACACTAGATGAGACCCAGTACTTC | CASSPTLDETQYF
TRBJ2-7 | . | TRBV30 | . | TGTGCCTGGAGTGTACAAGCGGTGGACGAGCAGTACTTC | CAWSVQAVDEQYF
TRBJ2-5 | few | TRBV7-6 | TRBD1 | TGTGCCAGCAGCTTAGGAGGACAGGGTATCGGTGAGACCCAGTACTTC | CASSLGGQGIGETQYF
TRBJ1-2 | . | TRBV19 | TRBD1 | TGTGCCAGTAGTCGCAGGGACAGCTCTAACTATGGCTACACCTTC | CASSRRDSSNYGYTF
TRBJ2-3 | . | TRBV18 | TRBD2 | TGTGCCAGCTCAATTAGCGGGGGATCCACAGATACGCAGTATTTT | CASSISGGSTDTQYF
TRBJ1-2 | large | TRBV29-1 | TRBD1 | TGCAGCGTTGAGGACAGGGATCTTGGCTACACCTTC | CSVEDRDLGYTF
TRBJ2-4 | few | TRBV7-2 | . | TGTGCCAGCAGCTCACTAGCCAAAAACATTCAGTACTTC | CASSSLAKNIQYF
TRBJ1-1 | . | TRBV28 | . | TGTGCCAGCAGACAAAATCAAGGGGGGCAAGCTTTCTTT | CASRQNQGGQAFF
TRBJ2-7 | . | TRBV27 | . | TGTGCCAGCAGTCCCCAAGATACTAGTTTCAACTACGAGCAGTACTTC | CASSPQDTSFNYEQYF
TRBJ1-4 | . | TRBV7-3 | . | TGTGCCAGCAGCTCGAACCTGGGCGGTAATGAAAAACTGTTTTTT | CASSSNLGGNEKLFF
TRBJ1-1 | . | TRBV4-1 | . | TGCGCCAGCAGCCAAGATCGGGTGTACCCTGAAGCTTTCTTT | CASSQDRVYPEAFF
TRBJ2-4 | . | TRBV5-8 | TRBD2 | TGTGCCAGCAGCATAGGACTAGCGACAAACATTCAGTACTTC | CASSIGLATNIQYF
TRBJ2-1 | . | TRBV6-5 | . | TGTGCCAGCAGTTACCGGACGGTGCCCGAGGATGAGCAGTTCTTC | CASSYRTVPEDEQFF
TRBJ2-5 | . | TRBV12-3/TRBV12-4 | . | TGTGCCAGCAGTCCACGGGGGCGGGAGACCCAGTACTTC | CASSPRGRETQYF
TRBJ2-3 | . | TRBV7-3 | . | TGTGCCAGCAGCTTAGCCCCGGCCACAGATACGCAGTATTTT | CASSLAPATDTQYF
TRBJ2-7 | . | TRBV20-1 | . | TGCAGTGCTTCCCGACACCGGGCTTTATACGAGCAGTACTTC | CSASRHRALYEQYF
TRBJ2-3 | . | TRBV20-1 | TRBD2 | TGCAGTGCTAGAGCTAGCGGGAGGGCCAGTGGTACGCAGTATTTT | CSARASGRASGTQYF
TRBJ2-7 | . | TRBV12-1 | . | TGTGCCAGCAGCTCCAGACTAGCGGGACCCAATCGCTCGCGCACTTACGAGCAGTACTTC | CASSSRLAGPNRSRTYEQYF
TRBJ2-7 | . | TRBV20-1 | . | TGTAGTGCTAGAGACCCTCTCGGGAAAGGGACTTACGAGCAGTACTTC | CSARDPLGKGTYEQYF
TRBJ1-2 | few | TRBV6-1 | . | TGTGCCAGCAGTGAAATAAGAGCGAGCTATGGCTACACCTTC | CASSEIRASYGYTF
TRBJ2-7 | . | TRBV20-1 | . | TGCAGTGCGCCCTCAGCTTACGAGCAGTACTTC | CSAPSAYEQYF
TRBJ1-3 | . | TRBV6-5 | . | TGTGCCAGCAGTTACTCAACCGGGCCTGGAAACACCATATATTTT | CASSYSTGPGNTIYF
TRBJ2-5 | . | TRBV2 | TRBD2 | TGTGCCAGCATGGTAGCGGGGGAGACCCAGTACTTC | CASMVAGETQYF
TRBJ2-6 | . | TRBV27 | . | TGTGCCAGCAGTTTATTGTACTCTGGGGCCAACGTCCTGACTTTC | CASSLLYSGANVLTF
TRBJ2-2 | . | TRBV6-2/TRBV6-3 | . | TGTGCCAGCAGTGAGACCTTTGGGGGGAAGGTGAAGGCCGGGGAGCTGTTTTTT | CASSETFGGKVKAGELFF
TRBJ1-1 | few | TRBV6-2/TRBV6-3 | . | TGTGCCAGCACCGGTTGGACTGAAGCTTTCTTT | CASTGWTEAFF
TRBJ2-7 | . | TRBV28 | TRBD2 | TGTGCCAGCAGTGGGAGCGGGAGCTTCTACGAGCAGTACTTC | CASSGSGSFYEQYF
TRBJ2-7 | . | TRBV20-1 | TRBD1 | TGCAGTGCTAGATCAGGGGGCGGCGAGCAGTACTTC | CSARSGGGEQYF
TRBJ2-7 | . | TRBV10-1 | TRBD2 | TGCGCCAGCAGTGAGTCTAGCGGGAGTAACGAGCAGTACTTC | CASSESSGSNEQYF
TRBJ1-6 | . | TRBV20-1 | . | TGCAGTGCTAGACGACCCCGAGCAGGGCCACCTTATAATTCACCCCTCCACTTT | CSARRPRAGPPYNSPLHF
TRBJ1-5 | . | TRBV28 | TRBD1 | TGTGCCAGCAGATCCGCGGGACAGAGCAATCAGCCCCAGCATTTT | CASRSAGQSNQPQHF
TRBJ2-3 | few | TRBV7-9 | TRBD2 | TGTGCCAGCAGCTTAGCAACTAGCGGGAGGGCCGATACGCAGTATTTT | CASSLATSGRADTQYF
TRBJ2-5 | few | TRBV20-1 | TRBD2 | TGCAGTGCCTGGGCGGGCGGGAGGAATCGCGAGACCCAGTACTTC | CSAWAGGRNRETQYF
TRBJ2-1 | . | TRBV20-1 | TRBD2 | TGCAGTCGAGGCGGGGGATCGGTTGAGCAGTTCTTC | CSRGGGSVEQFF
TRBJ2-1 | . | TRBV6-5 | . | TGTGCCAGCAGTTACTCGAGGGGCAATGAGCAGTTCTTC | CASSYSRGNEQFF
TRBJ2-3 | . | TRBV6-7 | TRBD2 | TGTGCCAGCAGGACGGTTGAGCGGGAGTATCTCATTACAGATACGCAGTATTTT | CASRTVEREYLITDTQYF
TRBJ1-1 | . | TRBV28 | TRBD1 | TGTGCCAGCAGTGCCCCTAGGCAGGGGGCCTTTGAAGCTTTCTTT | CASSAPRQGAFEAFF
TRBJ2-3 | medium-sized | TRBV20-1 | TRBD1 | TGCAGTGCTAGAGTAGGGGGCGCCACAGATACGCAGTATTTT | CSARVGGATDTQYF
TRBJ1-2 | . | TRBV6-2/TRBV6-3 | TRBD1 | TGTGCCAGCAGTAGTGCTCAGGGGGACTATGGTTACACCTTC | CASSSAQGDYGYTF
TRBJ2-3 | . | TRBV7-9 | . | TGTGCCAGCAGCTTAGACGGGACGGATACGCAGTATTTT | CASSLDGTDTQYF
TRBJ1-2 | few | TRBV24-1 | . | TGTGCCACCAGTAATCAGGGCGGCTATGGCTACACCTTC | CATSNQGGYGYTF
TRBJ2-1 | . | TRBV20-1 | . | TGCAGTGCTAGGGTGGTCACTTCCTACAATGAGCAGTTCTTC | CSARVVTSYNEQFF
TRBJ2-5 | . | TRBV4-1 | . | TGCGCCAGCAGGCTAGTCGGAGCAGCTCAAGAGACCCAGTACTTC | CASRLVGAAQETQYF
TRBJ2-2 | . | TRBV20-1 | TRBD2 | TGCAGTGCCTATCGACTAGCGGGAGTAGCCGTCGGGGAGCTGTTTTTT | CSAYRLAGVAVGELFF
TRBJ2-7 | . | TRBV12-3/TRBV12-4 | . | TGTGCCAGCAGGAGCAGCGGAGCCTCCTACGAGCAGTACTTC | CASRSSGASYEQYF
TRBJ2-3 | . | TRBV27 | . | TGTGCCACCTCTGACCGCCGAAAGGGCACAGATACGCAGTATTTT | CATSDRRKGTDTQYF
TRBJ2-7 | . | TRBV27 | . | TGTGCCAGCAGTTTAGATTGGCAGGCCTCCTACGAGCAGTACTTC | CASSLDWQASYEQYF
TRBJ1-5 | once | TRBV28 | . | TGTGCCAGCAGTTTTTCCGCAGGGACCAATCAGCCCCAGCATTTT | CASSFSAGTNQPQHF